These 31 T cell receptor beta chains were sequenced from one sample in a study of response to subunit inactivated influenza vaccine. TCRdb independently ran MiXCR on the RT-PCR reads; one entry per CDR3 protein. The data contain some 190,000 distinct CDR3 sequences, over 13% of them singletons. This specimen consisted of CD8+ T cells sorted from PBMCs, obtained 5 days after vaccination. Source of these receptors: a man aged 50 or older who received an inactivated influenza vaccine.

This chain joins TRBV7-9 and TRBJ2-7, with 8 positions matching TRBD1. The V and J ends lost 0 bases and 4 bases, in that order; junction bases with no gene match: 11. Germline-derived CDR1 and CDR2 are SEHNR and FQNEAQ (reference sequence). The CDR3 extends over 17 amino acids. The CDR3 loop is CASSLAPFVQGGYEQYF. The DNA of the CDR3 is TGTGCCAGCAGCTTAGCGCCCTTTGTACAGGGGGGTTACGAGCAGTACTTC.

This sequence joins TRBV20-1 and TRBJ2-2; 8 nucleotides match TRBD2. The J segment lost 4 bases and the V segment lost 2 bases, leaving 12 bases of the junction unmatched. The CDR3 has 17 amino acids. Germline CDR1 reads DFQATT; CDR2 reads SNEGSKA (reference sequence). CDR3 protein: CSARPMIRAGGTGELFF. The CDR3 nucleotides are TGCAGTGCTAGACCCATGATTAGGGCGGGAGGCACCGGGGAGCTGTTTTTT.

The chain carries TRBV5-1 and TRBJ1-2; D remains ambiguous. Germline V gives CDR1 SGHRS, CDR2 YFSETQ. There are 15 residues in the CDR3. Between the trimmed V and J ends, which lost 1 base and 0 bases, there was a span of 10 bases. The CDR3: CASSLSSPANYGYTF. DNA of the CDR3: TGCGCCAGCAGCTTGAGTAGCCCCGCTAACTATGGCTACACCTTC.

The chain's CDR3 is CASVVSGYNEQFF. CDR3 bases: TGTGCCAGCGTTGTTAGCGGCTACAATGAGCAGTTCTTC. This chain connects TRBV7-2 to TRBJ2-1; a possible D gene is TRBD2 (6 bases). Germline CDR1 SGHTA, CDR2 FQGNSA. The CDR3 runs to 13 residues. V was cut by 8 bases and J by 3 bases, with 11 bases left in between.

This chain connects TRBV7-9 to TRBJ1-1; D unresolved. The CDR3 sequence is 15 residues long. V lost 7 bases and J 3 bases, leaving 18 bases between the germline ends. CDR1 and CDR2 from the germline V gene are SEHNR and FQNEAQ (reference sequence). Here the CDR3 DNA reads TGTGCCAGCAACATAGTTATGGGGATTGACACTGAAGCTTTCTTT. Its protein product is CASNIVMGIDTEAFF.

As to this clonotype: A much more abundant neighbour one base away suggests this may be a read error. This sequence joins TRBV5-6 and TRBJ2-7, with D unclear. This CDR3 contains 12 residues. Germline assignment: CDR1 SGHDT and CDR2 YYEEEE. The germline V and J ends were trimmed by 2 bases and 4 bases, with 7 bases remaining between them. CDR3 sequence reads: CASSFLGYEQYF. The CDR3 nucleotides read TGTGCCAGCAGCTTCTTAGGGTACGAGCAGTACTTC.

This clonotype was recorded many times. The rearrangement uses TRBV28 and TRBJ2-7; 11 bases fit TRBD2. The V and J ends lost 8 bases and 3 bases, in that order; junction bases with no gene match: 0. CDR1 and CDR2 (germline): MDHEN, SYDVKM. The length of the CDR3 is 12 residues. The CDR3 is CASGTSGYEQYF. The CDR3 DNA reads TGTGCCAGCGGGACTAGCGGCTACGAGCAGTACTTC.

This clonotype was seen a handful of times. The chain recombines TRBV10-3 with TRBJ1-6, with 7 bases fitting TRBD1. J was trimmed by 7 bases and V by 2 bases; bases with no gene match: 5. Germline CDR1 reads ENHRY; CDR2 reads SYGVKD. This CDR3 contains 15 residues. The CDR3 sequence is CAISERSTGNSPLHF. Written as DNA, the CDR3 is TGTGCCATCAGTGAGAGATCGACAGGGAATTCACCCCTCCACTTT.

The V gene is TRBV10-2, the J gene TRBJ2-5, with 7 nucleotides matching TRBD1. This CDR3 comprises 16 residues. V dropped 1 base and J dropped 5; count of bases not matched to a gene: 10. CDR1 is WSHSY, CDR2 SAAADI, per germline. The DNA for the CDR3 is TGCGCCAGCAGTGAGTTTGACAGGGTGGTGGTGGAGACCCAGTACTTC. Protein product: CASSEFDRVVVETQYF.

The rearrangement links TRBV4-1 to TRBJ2-3; D remains ambiguous. Trimming shortened V by 4 bases and J by 2 bases, and 10 bases separated the two germline ends. The CDR3 is 14 amino acids. Germline V gene sequence: CDR1 MGHRA, CDR2 YSYEKL. The CDR3 here is CASSPRWPTDTQYF. CDR3 DNA: TGCGCCAGCAGCCCTCGCTGGCCCACAGATACGCAGTATTTT.

The sample holds a few counts of this clonotype. The chain links TRBV5-1 to TRBJ2-1; 11 bases align to TRBD2. This CDR3 region has 16 residues. Germline V gene lookup returns CDR1 SGHRS and CDR2 YFSETQ. The V gene end was trimmed by 3 bases and the J gene end by 3 bases; junction bases not matched to a gene: 5. CDR3 coding DNA: TGCGCCAGCAGCTACCTAGCGGGGGGCCTCTACAATGAGCAGTTCTTC. Amino acids: CASSYLAGGLYNEQFF.

This clonotype has a handful of counts. The chain is built from TRBV29-1 and TRBJ2-1; 7 bases are shared with TRBD2. Germline assignment: CDR1 SQVTM and CDR2 ANQGSEA. With V trimmed by 1 base and J by 0 bases, 3 bases remained unmatched. This CDR3 has 15 amino acids. The CDR3 DNA sequence: TGCAGCGTTGAAGGTGGCGGGAGCTCCTACAATGAGCAGTTCTTC. Translation gives CSVEGGGSSYNEQFF.

This rearrangement joins TRBV5-1 to TRBJ2-7; 8 positions agree with TRBD2. Germline values: CDR1 SGHRS, CDR2 YFSETQ. V lost 0 bases and J lost 4; bases outside the gene matches: 9. The length of the CDR3 is 16 residues. The CDR3 DNA reads as TGCGCCAGCAGCTTGGGATTGGAGCGGGAGCCTTACGAGCAGTACTTC. Its protein is CASSLGLEREPYEQYF.

The sample holds many counts of this clonotype. The V and J genes are TRBV20-1 and TRBJ2-1; D uncertain. CDR1 DFQATT and CDR2 SNEGSKA come from the germline V gene (reference sequence). Trimming took 2 bases from V and 10 from J, leaving 12 bases between them. The CDR3 runs 12 residues. CDR3 nucleotide sequence: TGCAGTGCTAGAAACTGGCACGGGGAGCAGTTCTTC. Translated, it gives CSARNWHGEQFF.

This clonotype was seen a handful of times. This chain connects TRBV11-2 to TRBJ2-1; the D gene is possibly TRBD1 (6 bases). This CDR3 spans 15 amino acids. CDR1 and CDR2 from the germline V gene are SGHAT and FQNNGV. V lost 5 bases and J lost 4, with 15 bases in between. CDR3 protein: CASSNSRGGYNEQFF. CDR3 nucleotide sequence: TGTGCCAGCAGCAATAGCAGGGGCGGATACAATGAGCAGTTCTTC. Looking up the rest from reference TRBV11-2 and TRBJ2-1 gives the full variable domain: EAGVAQSPRYKIIEKRQSVAFWCNPISGHATLYWYQQILGQGPKLLIQFQNNGVVDDSQLPKDRFSAERLKGVDSTLKIQPAKLEDSAVYLCASSNSRGGYNEQFFGPGTRLTVL.

The chain is built from TRBV27 and TRBJ2-5; TRBD2 is a possible D gene (5 bases). Germline V gives CDR1 MNHEY, CDR2 SMNVEV (reference sequence). V gave up 6 bases and J gave up 4 bases, with 15 bases separating them. The CDR3 is made up of 14 amino acids. The CDR3 region has the DNA TGTGCCAGCAGCCTCCGGATCGCGGGAGAGACCCAGTACTTC. The encoded protein is CASSLRIAGETQYF.

This clonotype occurred a few times. This chain links TRBV12-3 or TRBV12-4 with TRBJ2-7; TRBD2 aligns across 7 bases. V lost 0 bases and J lost 5; bases outside the gene matches: 7. The CDR3 is 15 residues long. CDR3 sequence: CASSLAGWGGNEQYF. The DNA for the CDR3 is TGTGCCAGCAGTTTAGCTGGGTGGGGGGGGAACGAGCAGTACTTC.

This sequence joins TRBV24-1 and TRBJ2-1, with no clear D. The germline V gene has CDR1 KGHDR and CDR2 SFDVKD. Trimming left V 1 base short and J 5 bases short, with 8 bases between. The CDR3 contains 14 residues. The CDR3 spells CATSDFSSDNEQFF. The DNA for the CDR3 is TGTGCCACCAGTGATTTTTCCAGCGACAATGAGCAGTTCTTC.

This chain connects TRBV20-1 to TRBJ1-3; maybe TRBD1 (5 bases). CDR1 and CDR2 (germline): DFQATT, SNEGSKA (reference sequence). The CDR3 extends over 14 amino acids. The V end was cut by 3 bases, the J end by 4 bases, with 13 bases between. CDR3 amino acids: CSASQGLIGNTIYF. For the CDR3, the DNA is TGCAGTGCTAGTCAGGGTTTAATCGGAAACACCATATATTTT.

This clonotype occurred a few times. The chain links TRBV4-3 to TRBJ2-7; no definite D call. Trimming shortened V by 4 bases and J by 0 bases, and 10 bases separated the two germline ends. Per germline, CDR1 LGHNA and CDR2 YSLEER. The CDR3 has 14 residues. This CDR3 reads CASSPSTSSYEQYF. For the CDR3, the DNA is TGCGCCAGCAGCCCATCGACAAGCTCCTACGAGCAGTACTTC.

The chain uses TRBV9 and TRBJ2-1; unclear D gene. Per germline, CDR1 SGDLS and CDR2 YYNGEE. The length of the CDR3 is 19 residues. The ends were cut back, 3 bases at V and 3 bases at J, with 25 bases in the middle. The CDR3 DNA follows: TGTGCCAGCAGCGCCTCCGTTATGCAGTCGCCCTTACTCTACAATGAGCAGTTCTTC. Its protein is CASSASVMQSPLLYNEQFF.

The chain has TRBV16 and TRBJ2-7; a weak D match, TRBD2 (6 bases). Looked up from germline, CDR1 is KGHSY and CDR2 is FQNENV. Trimming removed 2 bases from V and 3 bases from J, with 17 bases in between. This CDR3 region has 16 residues. CDR3 sequence (DNA): TGTGCCAGCAGCCAACCCGGGTACCACGGGAGCTACGAGCAGTACTTC. Its translation: CASSQPGYHGSYEQYF.

The V and J genes are TRBV20-1 and TRBJ2-1, with D perhaps matching TRBD2 (6 bases). V was shortened by 0 bases and J by 6 bases, with 12 bases between the two germline ends. CDR1 and CDR2 (germline): DFQATT, SNEGSKA (reference sequence). The CDR3 loop spans 14 amino acids. CDR3 bases: TGCAGTGCTAGAGAGGGACTGCAACGCAATGAGCAGTTCTTC. It specifies CSAREGLQRNEQFF.

The CDR3 region is CASSRTSGGFRYEQYF. For the CDR3, the DNA is TGTGCCAGCAGCCGTACTAGCGGGGGGTTTCGGTACGAGCAGTACTTC. J is TRBJ2-7 and V is TRBV7-6; 12 nucleotides align to TRBD2. Trimming took 5 bases from V and 4 from J; bases not matched to a gene: 9. This CDR3 contains 16 residues. The germline V gene encodes CDR1 SGHVS and CDR2 FNYEAQ.

At least ten counts were recorded for this clonotype. The genes are TRBV15 and TRBJ2-1; the D gene is possibly TRBD1 (6 bases). V gave up 1 base and J gave up 1 base, with 11 bases separating them. This CDR3 contains 16 residues. Germline values: CDR1 LNHNV, CDR2 YYDKDF (reference sequence). CDR3: CATSRVPGQSYNEQFF. The CDR3 nucleotides are TGTGCCACCAGCAGAGTTCCGGGACAATCCTACAATGAGCAGTTCTTC.

V usage is TRBV27 and J usage is TRBJ2-7; 13 bases are shared with TRBD2. This CDR3 is 18 amino acids long. CDR1 and CDR2 (germline): MNHEY, SMNVEV (reference sequence). The trim removed 5 bases at V and 5 bases at J, leaving 15 bases unmatched. The CDR3 here is CASSARTAGLAGVDEQYF. The DNA of the CDR3 is TGTGCCAGCAGTGCACGGACAGCCGGACTAGCGGGAGTAGACGAGCAGTACTTC.

The table lists this clonotype with many counts. This rearrangement joins TRBV12-3 or TRBV12-4 to TRBJ2-5, with 7 bases fitting TRBD1. CDR3 length equals 15 residues. V lost 5 bases, J lost 2 bases, and 8 bases stayed unmatched. The CDR3 nucleotides are TGTGCCAGCAGTCCCAGGACAGGTGGACAAGAGACCCAGTACTTC. Translated, it gives CASSPRTGGQETQYF.

This clonotype was detected only a few times. The chain joins TRBV28 to TRBJ1-5; 11 bases fit TRBD1. Trimming took 3 bases from V and 5 from J; bases not matched to a gene: 3. Germline V gene data show CDR1 as MDHEN and CDR2 as SYDVKM. This CDR3 has 15 amino acids. CDR3 sequence (DNA): TGTGCCAGCAGTTTTCGGACAGGGGGCGATCAGCCCCAGCATTTT. Translation: CASSFRTGGDQPQHF.

This clonotype was observed many times. V is TRBV20-1 and J is TRBJ1-2; 8 bases fit TRBD1. V lost 0 bases to trimming and J lost 1 base; unmatched junction nucleotides: 10. Germline V gives CDR1 DFQATT, CDR2 SNEGSKA (reference sequence). CDR3 length: 17 residues. CDR3 DNA: TGCAGTGCTAGAGATGATGCAGGGGGCCATTTTAACTATGGCTACACCTTC. The encoded protein is CSARDDAGGHFNYGYTF.

This clonotype has a handful of counts. V and J are TRBV7-9 and TRBJ2-1; 7 bases align to TRBD2. The ends lost 2 bases at V and 5 bases at J; junction bases unmatched: 6. The CDR3 totals 15 residues. CDR1 SEHNR and CDR2 FQNEAQ come from the germline V gene (reference sequence). The CDR3 protein is CASSLIVGGNNEQFF. The CDR3, as DNA: TGTGCCAGCAGCTTAATTGTGGGGGGGAACAATGAGCAGTTCTTC.

This clonotype was detected many times. This chain connects TRBV29-1 to TRBJ2-1; no definite D call. The CDR3 is made up of 10 amino acids. The germline gives CDR1 SQVTM, CDR2 ANQGSEA. Trimming left V 7 bases short and J 7 bases short, with 8 bases between. Here the CDR3 DNA reads TGCAGCGCGATCATGAATGAGCAGTTCTTC. It is translated as CSAIMNEQFF.